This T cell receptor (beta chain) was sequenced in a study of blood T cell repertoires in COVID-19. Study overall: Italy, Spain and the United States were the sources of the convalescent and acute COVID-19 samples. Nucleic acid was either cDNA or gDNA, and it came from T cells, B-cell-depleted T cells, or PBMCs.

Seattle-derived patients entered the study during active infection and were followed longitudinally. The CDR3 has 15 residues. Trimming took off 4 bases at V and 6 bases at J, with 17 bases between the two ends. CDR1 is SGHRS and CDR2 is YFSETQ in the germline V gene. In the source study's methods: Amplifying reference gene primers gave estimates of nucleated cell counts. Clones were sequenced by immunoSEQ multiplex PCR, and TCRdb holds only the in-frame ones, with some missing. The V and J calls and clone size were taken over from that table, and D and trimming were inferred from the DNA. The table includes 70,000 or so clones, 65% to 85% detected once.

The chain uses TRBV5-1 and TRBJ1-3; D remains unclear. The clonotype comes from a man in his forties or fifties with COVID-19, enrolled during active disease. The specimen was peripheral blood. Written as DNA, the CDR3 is TGCGCCAGCAGCAGTCCTCCGGGTGTAGAAAACACCATATATTTT. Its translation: CASSSPPGVENTIYF.